The source of this TCR beta chain is a study of T cell responses to AZD1222 COVID-19 vaccine. Study-level points and caveats: Sampling that yielded the repertoires occurred only after the peak T cell response. Females outnumbered males among donors, who were mostly white British; clonal diversity was possibly underestimated.

The table lists this clone with a count of one. Its antigen is currently unknown. Measured with immunoSEQ multiplex PCR; TCRdb has only the in-frame clones, and not every one. Here the sample spans about 120,000 clones, about 92% being singletons. This CDR3 comprises 14 residues. V was cut by 10 bases and J by 10 bases, with 23 bases left in between. CDR1 and CDR2 (germline): SNHLY, FYNNEI. This TCR was sampled from an adult in good health. The genes are TRBV2 and TRBJ2-1, with D possibly being TRBD1 (6 bases). Sequences were derived from peripheral blood, sampled on day 0 of AZD1222 vaccination. CDR3: CATQTRTGLGEQFF. As DNA, the CDR3 is TGTGCCACCCAAACCCGTACAGGGTTGGGGGAGCAGTTCTTC.